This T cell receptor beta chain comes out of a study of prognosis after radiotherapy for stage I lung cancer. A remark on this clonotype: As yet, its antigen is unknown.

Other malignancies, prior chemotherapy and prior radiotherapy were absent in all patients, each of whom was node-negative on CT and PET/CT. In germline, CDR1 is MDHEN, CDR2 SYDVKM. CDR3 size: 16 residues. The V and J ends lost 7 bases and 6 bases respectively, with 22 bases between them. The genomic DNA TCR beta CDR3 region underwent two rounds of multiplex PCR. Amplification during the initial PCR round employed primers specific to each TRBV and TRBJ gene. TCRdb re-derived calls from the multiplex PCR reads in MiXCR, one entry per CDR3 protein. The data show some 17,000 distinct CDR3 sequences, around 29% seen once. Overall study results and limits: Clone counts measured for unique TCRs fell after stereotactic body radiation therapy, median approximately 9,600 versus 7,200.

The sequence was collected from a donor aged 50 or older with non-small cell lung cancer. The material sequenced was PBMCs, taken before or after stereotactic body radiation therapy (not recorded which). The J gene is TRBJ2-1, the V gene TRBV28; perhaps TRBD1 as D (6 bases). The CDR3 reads CASIPHHRAVINEQFF. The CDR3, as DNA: TGTGCCAGCATCCCCCACCACAGGGCTGTGATCAATGAGCAGTTCTTC.